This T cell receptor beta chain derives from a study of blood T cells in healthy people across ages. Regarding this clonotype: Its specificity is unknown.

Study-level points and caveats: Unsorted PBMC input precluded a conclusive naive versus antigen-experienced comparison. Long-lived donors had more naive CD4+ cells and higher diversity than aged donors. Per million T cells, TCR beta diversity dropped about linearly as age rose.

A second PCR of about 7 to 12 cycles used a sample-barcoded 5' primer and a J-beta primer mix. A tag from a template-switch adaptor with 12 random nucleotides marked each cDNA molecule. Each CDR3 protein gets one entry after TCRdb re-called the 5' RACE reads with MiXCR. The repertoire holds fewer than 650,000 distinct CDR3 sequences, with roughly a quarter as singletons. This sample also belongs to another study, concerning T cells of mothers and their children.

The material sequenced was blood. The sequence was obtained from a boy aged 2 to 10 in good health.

This CDR3 is CSVEGPTSGAGETQYF. CDR3 DNA sequence: TGCAGCGTTGAAGGCCCGACTAGCGGGGCAGGGGAGACCCAGTACTTC. The genes are TRBV29-1 and TRBJ2-5; 11 nucleotides match TRBD2. With 1 base clipped from V and 5 bases from J, the junction kept 9 bases outside the gene matches. The germline CDR1 and CDR2 sequences are SQVTM and ANQGSEA. The CDR3 sequence is 16 residues long.